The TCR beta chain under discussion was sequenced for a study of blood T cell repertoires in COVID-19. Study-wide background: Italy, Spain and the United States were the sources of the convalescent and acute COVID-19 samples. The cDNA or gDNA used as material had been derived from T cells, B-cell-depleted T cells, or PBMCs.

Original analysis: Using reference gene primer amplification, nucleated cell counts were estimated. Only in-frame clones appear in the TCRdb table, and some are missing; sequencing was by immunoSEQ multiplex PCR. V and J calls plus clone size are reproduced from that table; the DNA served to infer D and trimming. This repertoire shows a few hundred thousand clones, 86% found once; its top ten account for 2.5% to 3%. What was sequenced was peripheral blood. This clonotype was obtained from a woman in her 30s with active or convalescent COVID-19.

CDR3 sequence: CASSLSPNEQFF. In DNA, the CDR3 is TGTGCCAGCAGCTTATCTCCCAATGAGCAGTTCTTC. This sequence joins TRBV9 and TRBJ2-1, with D hard to call. There are 12 residues in the CDR3. Per germline, CDR1 SGDLS and CDR2 YYNGEE. Trimming took 4 bases from V and 6 from J, leaving 8 bases between them.